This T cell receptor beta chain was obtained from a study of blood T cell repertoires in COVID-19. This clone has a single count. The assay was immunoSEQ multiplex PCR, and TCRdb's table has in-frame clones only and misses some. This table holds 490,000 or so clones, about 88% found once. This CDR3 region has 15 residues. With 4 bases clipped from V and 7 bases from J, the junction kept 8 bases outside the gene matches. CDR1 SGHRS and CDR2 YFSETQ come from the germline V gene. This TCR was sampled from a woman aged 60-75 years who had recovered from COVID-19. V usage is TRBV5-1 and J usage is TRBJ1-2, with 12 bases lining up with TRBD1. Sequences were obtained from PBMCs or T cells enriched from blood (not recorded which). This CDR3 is CASSTGQGAVGGYTF. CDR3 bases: TGCGCCAGCAGCACGGGACAGGGGGCCGTAGGTGGCTACACCTTC.